What follows describes a single T cell receptor (beta chain). The data are from a study of OX40 agonist ivuxolimab in advanced cancers. Turning to the study itself: Each patient was given ivuxolimab into a vein every 2 weeks, at 0.01 to 10 mg/kg.

The germline V gene has CDR1 MNHNS and CDR2 SASEGT. The V gene lost 8 bases and the J gene lost 1 base, with 11 bases spanning the gap. The CDR3 is 13 residues long. The repertoire was sequenced with immunoSEQ multiplex PCR; TCRdb's copy has only in-frame clones and lacks some. The profile shows 34,000 or so clones, about 89% of them singletons. The chain employs TRBV6-1 and TRBJ1-1, with D possibly matching TRBD1 (6 bases). The source material was CD4+ or CD8+ T cells sorted from blood, sampled in a trial of the OX40 agonist ivuxolimab. This TCR derives from an adult with an advanced solid tumor such as melanoma, head and neck, liver or kidney cancer. CDR3 region: CASRWTENTEAFF. The CDR3 DNA sequence: TGTGCCAGCCGTTGGACAGAGAACACTGAAGCTTTCTTT.